The clone carrying this T cell receptor (beta chain) came up a few times. Deletions cut 5 bases from V and 0 bases from J, with 12 bases between. From germline, CDR1 is DFQATT and CDR2 SNEGSKA (reference sequence). The CDR3 has 14 residues. The authors ran a second PCR of about 7 to 11 cycles using a sample-barcoded 5' primer and a J-beta primer mix. Each CDR3 protein is one row after TCRdb ran MiXCR on the 5' RACE reads. This table has 380,000 or so distinct CDR3 sequences, over 45% appearing once. The sample originates from a study of blood T cells in healthy people across ages. The receptor's source is a man in his sixties in good health. Sequenced: blood. This chain uses TRBV20-1 with TRBJ2-3; D is possibly TRBD2 (5 bases). Written as DNA, the CDR3 is TGCAGTGCTTGGACTGGGTCTAGCACAGATACGCAGTATTTT. It is translated as CSAWTGSSTDTQYF.